The 21 T cell receptor beta chains in this list originate from one sample, sequenced in a study of T cells in localized non-small cell lung cancer. The data were produced by immunoSEQ multiplex PCR, yet TCRdb's version contains in-frame clones alone and is incomplete. The sample yields tens of thousands of clones, 80% to 90% seen once. Sequencing used peripheral blood, obtained before any cancer treatment. These receptor sequences come from a male donor older than 55 with stage I squamous cell lung carcinoma.

The chain uses TRBV5-4 and TRBJ2-1; D is undetermined. The ends were cut back, 2 bases at V and 0 bases at J, with 9 bases in the middle. The CDR3 loop spans 15 amino acids. Germline CDR1 and CDR2: SGHNT and YYREEE (reference sequence). The CDR3 region is CASSLDPSSYNEQFF. The CDR3 nucleotides read TGTGCCAGCAGCTTAGACCCGAGCTCCTACAATGAGCAGTTCTTC.

This chain connects TRBV6-4 to TRBJ2-2, with 9 positions matching TRBD2. J lost 4 bases, V lost 4 bases, and 4 bases had no gene match. Per germline, CDR1 MRHNA and CDR2 SNTAGT. This CDR3 region has 15 residues. DNA of the CDR3: TGTGCCAGCAGTGTTGGCGGGGGGGCCACCGGGGAGCTGTTTTTT. This codes for CASSVGGGATGELFF.

The chain recombines TRBV7-9 with TRBJ2-1; D is uncertain. Germline CDR1 is SEHNR and CDR2 is FQNEAQ (reference sequence). This CDR3 has 17 amino acids. Trimming took off 4 bases at V and 2 bases at J, with 18 bases between the two ends. This CDR3 reads CASSSIPPGAPYNEQFF. The CDR3 DNA is TGTGCCAGCAGCTCCATTCCGCCAGGAGCCCCCTACAATGAGCAGTTCTTC. The whole variable domain, filled in from reference TRBV7-9 and TRBJ2-1, reads DTGVSQNPRHKITKRGQNVTFRCDPISEHNRLYWYRQTLGQGPEFLTYFQNEAQLEKSRLLSDRFSAERPKGSFSTLEIQRTEQGDSAMYLCASSSIPPGAPYNEQFFGPGTRLTVL.

V usage is TRBV6-5 and J usage is TRBJ2-3; D gene uncertain. The CDR3 runs 15 residues. The germline V and J ends were trimmed by 6 bases and 0 bases, with 13 bases remaining between them. Germline V gives CDR1 MNHEY, CDR2 SVGAGI. The chain's CDR3 is CASSRTQVSTDTQYF. The CDR3, as DNA: TGTGCCAGCAGCCGAACCCAGGTTAGCACAGATACGCAGTATTTT.

The chain recombines TRBV19 with TRBJ1-5; no definite D call. The CDR3 is 15 residues long. CDR1 LNHDA and CDR2 SQIVND come from the germline V gene (reference sequence). Trimming shortened V by 1 base and J by 0 bases, and 7 bases separated the two germline ends. This chain's CDR3 is CASSIGDLSNQPQHF. DNA of the CDR3: TGTGCCAGTAGTATAGGAGACCTTAGCAATCAGCCCCAGCATTTT.

V gene TRBV27 combines with J gene TRBJ2-2, with unresolved D. Trimming stripped 2 bases from V and 5 bases from J, with 12 bases between. This CDR3 comprises 15 residues. Germline CDR1 is MNHEY and CDR2 is SMNVEV (reference sequence). The CDR3 here is CASSLLRRVTGELFF. Here the CDR3 DNA reads TGTGCCAGCAGTTTACTCCGTCGGGTTACCGGGGAGCTGTTTTTT.

The chain is built from TRBV25-1 and TRBJ2-1; 7 nucleotides match TRBD1. The CDR3 extends over 16 amino acids. V gave up 2 bases and J gave up 0 bases; unmatched junction bases: 4. CDR1 and CDR2 (germline): MGHDK, SYGVNS. The CDR3 loop reads CASSEDRAASYNEQFF. CDR3 nucleotide sequence: TGTGCCAGCAGTGAAGACAGGGCTGCCTCCTACAATGAGCAGTTCTTC.

This clone is labeled as hyperexpanded. V gene TRBV5-6 combines with J gene TRBJ2-7, with D perhaps TRBD1 or TRBD2 (6 bases each). With 0 bases removed from V and 4 bases from J, the gap between germline ends came to 11 bases. Germline CDR1 reads SGHDT; CDR2 reads YYEEEE. This CDR3 has 14 residues. Written as DNA, the CDR3 is TGTGCCAGCAGCTTGGAGGGGGACTCTTACGAGCAGTACTTC. Its protein product is CASSLEGDSYEQYF.

This rearrangement joins TRBV29-1 to TRBJ1-2; D may be TRBD1 (5 bases). Germline loops: CDR1 SQVTM, CDR2 ANQGSEA. V lost 4 bases and J 5 bases, leaving 14 bases between the germline ends. There are 13 residues in the CDR3. The DNA of the CDR3 is TGCAGCGTTGGGGGAGGGGAGGGATATGGCTACACCTTC. It is translated as CSVGGGEGYGYTF.

The chain couples TRBV6-6 to TRBJ2-2; 9 bases fit TRBD1. CDR3 length equals 16 residues. Germline CDR1 and CDR2: MNHNY and SVGAGI (reference sequence). V dropped 5 bases and J dropped 2; count of bases not matched to a gene: 6. The CDR3 loop reads CASSPGTGFNTGELFF. Written as DNA, the CDR3 is TGTGCCAGCAGTCCCGGGACAGGGTTTAACACCGGGGAGCTGTTTTTT.

The chain combines TRBV5-5 with TRBJ2-7; weak D call: TRBD1 (5 bases). The CDR3 length is 15 residues. Germline values: CDR1 SGHKS, CDR2 YYEKEE (reference sequence). The V end was cut by 0 bases, the J end by 0 bases, with 10 bases between. CDR3 in DNA: TGTGCCAGCAGCTTGGGGCCCGACAGCTCCTACGAGCAGTACTTC. Residues: CASSLGPDSSYEQYF.

V usage is TRBV6-5 and J usage is TRBJ1-2, with 7 positions matching TRBD1. CDR1 and CDR2 (germline): MNHEY, SVGAGI. The CDR3 is 12 residues long. J was trimmed by 8 bases and V by 10 bases; bases with no gene match: 10. The CDR3 DNA reads TGTGCCACCCGAACAGGGGCGCGGGGCTACACCTTC. Translation: CATRTGARGYTF.

V gene TRBV7-3 combines with J gene TRBJ2-1, with TRBD2 identical over 9 bases. Germline trimming cut 3 bases from V and 6 bases from J; bases unmatched to any gene: 6. This CDR3 spans 15 amino acids. Germline CDR1 reads SGHTA; CDR2 reads FQGTGA. CDR3 loop: CASSFTAGGINEQFF. Here the CDR3 DNA reads TGTGCCAGCAGCTTTACCGCGGGGGGGATCAATGAGCAGTTCTTC.

The rearrangement uses TRBV7-9 and TRBJ2-5; D could derive from TRBD1 or TRBD2 (5 bases each). There are 13 residues in the CDR3. Germline V gives CDR1 SEHNR, CDR2 FQNEAQ (reference sequence). Trimming took off 4 bases at V and 5 bases at J, with 11 bases between the two ends. In nucleotides, the CDR3 is TGTGCCAGCAGCTCCGAAGGGGACGAGACCCAGTACTTC. Protein product: CASSSEGDETQYF.

CDR3: CASSQAQGGYTF. In DNA form, the CDR3 reads TGTGCCAGCAGCCAAGCCCAGGGGGGGTACACCTTC. J is TRBJ1-2 and V is TRBV4-2; 7 nucleotides agree with TRBD1. Germline lookup yields CDR1 LGHNA and CDR2 YNFKEQ. This CDR3 spans 12 amino acids. The V and J ends lost 1 base and 11 bases, in that order; junction bases with no gene match: 4.

Only one count was recorded for this clone. The genes are TRBV11-1 and TRBJ1-2, with D hard to call. Trimming took off 8 bases at V and 6 bases at J, with 4 bases between the two ends. The CDR3 length is 9 residues. Germline loops: CDR1 SGHAT, CDR2 FQDESV (reference sequence). CDR3 protein: CASGNGYTF. As DNA, the CDR3 is TGTGCCAGCGGGAATGGCTACACCTTC. Full variable domain (remainder filled in from reference TRBV11-1 and TRBJ1-2): EAEVAQSPRYKITEKSQAVAFWCDPISGHATLYWYRQILGQGPELLVQFQDESVVDDSQLPKDRFSAERLKGVDSTLKIQPAELGDSAMYLCASGNGYTFGSGTRLTVV.

The chain joins TRBV29-1 to TRBJ2-7; TRBD1 might be the D (6 bases). From germline, CDR1 is SQVTM and CDR2 ANQGSEA. The CDR3 contains 15 residues. V dropped 6 bases and J dropped 3 bases, with 21 bases sitting between them. CDR3 in DNA: TGCAGCGTCAACAAATCAGGGGAAAAGGGCTACGAGCAGTACTTC. Amino acid sequence: CSVNKSGEKGYEQYF.

V gene TRBV9 combines with J gene TRBJ1-2; weak D call: TRBD1 (6 bases). The CDR3 loop spans 15 amino acids. Trimming left V 0 bases short and J 3 bases short, with 12 bases between. Germline V lookup: CDR1 SGDLS, CDR2 YYNGEE. CDR3 coding DNA: TGTGCCAGCAGCGTAGAGGGCAGGGGAGACTATGGCTACACCTTC. Protein sequence: CASSVEGRGDYGYTF.

The gene calls are TRBV5-6 and TRBJ2-3; perhaps TRBD2 as D (5 bases). The CDR3 runs 15 residues. V was clipped by 4 bases and J by 5 bases, with 17 bases between them. From germline, CDR1 is SGHDT and CDR2 YYEEEE. In DNA, the CDR3 is TGTGCCAGCAGCCCATGGCGAGGGCGAGGAGATACGCAGTATTTT. This sequence encodes CASSPWRGRGDTQYF.

The V call is TRBV18, the J call TRBJ2-5; D could derive from TRBD1 or TRBD2 (5 bases each). Germline CDR1 and CDR2: KGHSH and LQKENI. The V gene lost 6 bases and the J gene lost 5 bases, with 13 bases spanning the gap. CDR3 length equals 13 residues. The chain's CDR3 is CASSMGVAETQYF. For the CDR3, the DNA is TGTGCCAGCTCGATGGGGGTGGCGGAGACCCAGTACTTC.

CDR3 DNA sequence: TGTGCCACCAGCGGGGGCGTGAATCAGCCCCAGCATTTT. This gives the protein CATSGGVNQPQHF. V gene TRBV15 combines with J gene TRBJ1-5; a possible D gene is TRBD1 (6 bases). The CDR3 covers 13 residues. The V end lost 5 bases, the J end lost 4 bases, and 9 bases lay between the germline ends. Germline values: CDR1 LNHNV, CDR2 YYDKDF (reference sequence).